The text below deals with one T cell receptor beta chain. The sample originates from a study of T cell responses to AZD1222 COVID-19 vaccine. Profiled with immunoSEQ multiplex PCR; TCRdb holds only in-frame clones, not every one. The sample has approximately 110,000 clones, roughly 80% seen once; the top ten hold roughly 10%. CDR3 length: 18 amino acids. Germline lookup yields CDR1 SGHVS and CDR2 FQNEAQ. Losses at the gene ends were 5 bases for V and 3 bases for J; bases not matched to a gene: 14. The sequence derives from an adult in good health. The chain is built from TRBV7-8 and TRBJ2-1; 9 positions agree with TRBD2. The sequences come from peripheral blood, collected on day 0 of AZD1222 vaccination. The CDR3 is CASSMSAGGRSNYNEQFF. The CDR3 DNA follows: TGTGCCAGCAGCATGAGCGCGGGGGGGAGGTCCAACTACAATGAGCAGTTCTTC.